These 23 T cell receptor delta chains were sequenced from one sample in a study of gamma-delta T cells after stem cell transplantation. With CATT, TCRdb re-called clones from the RT-PCR reads. The sample has 13,000 or so delta-chain clones, about 30% seen once. The source material was gamma-delta T cells. The receptors here all came from a human donor. It is not recorded whose cells these are; they may come from a transplant donor.

The chain has TRDV3 and TRDJ1, with 13 bases aligning to TRDD3. Germline V gene data show CDR1 as TVYSNPD and CDR2 as GDNSRS (reference sequence). The CDR3 spans 18 residues. J was trimmed by 2 bases and V by 3 bases; bases with no gene match: 15. The CDR3 nucleotides are TGTGCCTTCCCTTCCTCTTACTGGGGGATACGAAGGACCGATAAACTCATCTTT. Its translation: CAFPSSYWGIRRTDKLIF.

The chain has TRDV2 and TRDJ1; 8 nucleotides agree with TRDD3. Germline CDR1 GEAIGNYY, CDR2 EKD. The V segment lost 4 bases and the J segment 0 bases; nucleotides outside the gene matches: 30. The CDR3 sequence is 23 residues long. The CDR3 region is CACDPHSGTSSTGGQLNTDKLIF. The CDR3, as DNA: TGTGCCTGTGATCCCCACAGCGGGACCTCCAGTACTGGGGGGCAACTAAACACCGATAAACTCATCTTT.

The gene calls are TRDV1 and TRDJ1; 8 nucleotides match TRDD3. V shed 3 bases, J shed 0 bases, and the junction held 12 bases outside the gene matches. The CDR3 has 18 amino acids. CDR1 is TSWWSYY, CDR2 QGS, per germline. The CDR3 spells CALGDLRTGGWYTDKLIF. The CDR3 DNA reads TGTGCTCTTGGGGACCTTCGTACTGGGGGTTGGTACACCGATAAACTCATCTTT.

This rearrangement joins TRDV3 to TRDJ1; no definite D call. The CDR3 runs to 14 residues. The V and J ends lost 2 bases and 0 bases respectively, with 13 bases between them. Germline CDR1 and CDR2: TVYSNPD and GDNSRS (reference sequence). The CDR3 spells CAFLTTLYTDKLIF. CDR3 in DNA: TGTGCCTTTCTAACCACCTTATACACCGATAAACTCATCTTT.

Of note for this clone: One end of the junction does not line up with germline, which may come from a read error. V gene TRDV2 combines with J gene TRDJ3, with 12 bases that match TRDD3. Germline V CDR1 and CDR2: GEAIGNYY, EKD. The CDR3 contains 21 residues. The CDR3 coding sequence is TGTGCCTGTGACGGACTGGACTGGGGGATACACTCCTCCTGGGACACCCGACAGAGGTTTTTC. Translation: CACDGLDWGIHSSWDTRQRFF.

This clone was recorded a few times. V and J are TRDV1 and TRDJ1, with TRDD3 matching 8 bases. CDR1 and CDR2 from the germline V gene are TSWWSYY and QGS. V lost 2 bases, J lost 0 bases, and 20 bases stayed unmatched. CDR3 length: 21 residues. The CDR3 protein is CALGERPGVPRLGAYTDKLIF. For the CDR3, the DNA is TGTGCTCTTGGGGAAAGGCCTGGGGTTCCGAGACTGGGGGCCTACACCGATAAACTCATCTTT.

This clone showed up just a few times. The rearrangement links TRDV2 to TRDJ2, with D possibly TRDD3 on 5 matching bases. The V gene lost 3 bases and the J gene lost 5 bases, with 15 bases spanning the gap. Germline CDR1 reads GEAIGNYY; CDR2 reads EKD. CDR3 length: 15 residues. The CDR3 DNA reads as TGTGCCTGTGACGCCTTACTGGAGGATACAGCACAACTCTTCTTT. Its protein is CACDALLEDTAQLFF.

This chain joins TRDV1 and TRDJ1; 8 nucleotides align to TRDD3. This CDR3 comprises 16 residues. CDR1 is TSWWSYY, CDR2 QGS, per germline. Unmatched junction bases numbered 7, after V lost 3 bases and J lost 1 base. The chain's CDR3 is CALGDLRGDITDKLIF. In DNA, the CDR3 is TGTGCTCTTGGGGACCTACGGGGGGATATCACCGATAAACTCATCTTT.

The rearrangement links TRDV3 to TRDJ1; no reliable D call. In germline, CDR1 is TVYSNPD, CDR2 GDNSRS (reference sequence). V gave up 3 bases and J gave up 3 bases, with 17 bases separating them. The CDR3 has 14 amino acids. CDR3 in amino acids: CAFRFVSNADKLIF. CDR3 bases: TGTGCCTTCCGTTTTGTCTCGAACGCCGATAAACTCATCTTT.

Details on this clone: The junction departs from the called germline gene at one end, perhaps through a read error. The V and J genes are TRDV1 and TRDJ1, with TRDD3 matching 7 bases. Germline lookup yields CDR1 TSWWSYY and CDR2 QGS. The CDR3 extends over 24 amino acids. This CDR3 is CAIGGENRFTTRVRGDLYTDKLIF. CDR3 nucleotide sequence: TGTGCTATTGGGGGAGAAAACAGGTTCACTACTAGGGTACGGGGGGATTTGTACACCGATAAACTCATCTTT.

This clone was observed a handful of times. Other DNA sequences in the sample encode the same CDR3. This chain connects TRDV3 to TRDJ1, with a possible D match to TRDD3 (5 bases). Germline CDR1 TVYSNPD, CDR2 GDNSRS (reference sequence). The CDR3 length is 15 residues. Trimming removed 4 bases from V and 0 bases from J, with 18 bases in between. CDR3 bases: TGTGCCTCTCCCCATGGTGGGGTTTACACCGATAAACTCATCTTT. Translated: CASPHGGVYTDKLIF. Variable domain in full (rest from reference TRDV3 and TRDJ1): CDKVTQSSPDQTVASGSEVVLLCTYDTVYSNPDLFWYRIRPDYSFQFVFYGDNSRSEGADFTQGRFSVKHILTQKAFHLVISPVRTEDSATYYCASPHGGVYTDKLIFGKGTRVTVEP.

This chain uses TRDV1 with TRDJ1; 12 nucleotides agree with TRDD3. Germline-derived CDR1 and CDR2 are TSWWSYY and QGS. V shed 8 bases and J 0 bases; nucleotides not matched to a gene: 13. This CDR3 is 18 amino acids long. CDR3 sequence (DNA): TGTGCTCTTTCTACGTTGGACTGGGGGATACCGAACACCGATAAACTCATCTTT. It translates to CALSTLDWGIPNTDKLIF.

Points on this clone: In the same sample, other DNA sequences code for this CDR3. The CDR3 spells CACDRSTGGYTPWDTRQMFF. DNA of the CDR3: TGTGCCTGTGACAGAAGTACTGGGGGATACACCCCCTGGGACACCCGACAGATGTTTTTC. The rearrangement links TRDV2 to TRDJ3; 12 bases are shared with TRDD3. Trimming at V came to 2 bases and at J to 2 bases, leaving 9 bases not matched to a gene. The CDR3 spans 20 residues. CDR1 GEAIGNYY and CDR2 EKD come from the germline V gene.

On this clone: A clone one base away is much larger, so this may be a read error. Additional DNA sequences in this sample encode the identical CDR3. V is TRDV2 and J is TRDJ3, with 11 bases identical to TRDD3. This CDR3 region has 19 residues. Germline trimming cut 1 base from V and 0 bases from J; bases unmatched to any gene: 4. Germline assignment: CDR1 GEAIGNYY and CDR2 EKD. Here the CDR3 DNA reads TGTGCCTGTGACACTGTACTGGGGGATAGCTCCTGGGACACCCGACAGATGTTTTTC. Its translation is CACDTVLGDSSWDTRQMFF.

To note about this clone: The junction does not match germline at one end; this may be a read error. The chain employs TRDV2 and TRDJ3, with 8 bases lining up with TRDD3. The CDR3 runs 19 residues. In germline, CDR1 is GEAIGNYY, CDR2 EKD. This CDR3 is CACELTGGYISLDTRQMFF. The CDR3 DNA follows: TGTGCCTGTGAGCTTACTGGGGGCTACATATCCTTGGACACCCGACAGATGTTTTTC.

In its sample, this clone was seen once. In the same sample, other DNA sequences code for this CDR3. The chain employs TRDV2 and TRDJ3; 8 bases are shared with TRDD3. CDR1 and CDR2 (germline): GEAIGNYY, EKD. V shed 4 bases and J 0 bases; nucleotides not matched to a gene: 7. The CDR3 contains 18 residues. CDR3 coding DNA: TGTGCCTGTGAAACACTGGGGGGCTCCTCCTGGGACACCCGACAGATGTTTTTC. Its protein is CACETLGGSSWDTRQMFF.

For this clone: The junction shows a germline mismatch at one end, possibly a read error. This rearrangement joins TRDV2 to TRDJ3; 10 nucleotides align to TRDD3. CDR3 length equals 19 residues. Germline loops: CDR1 GEAIGNYY, CDR2 EKD. Here the CDR3 reads CACDVLGDPSSLDTRQMFF. For the CDR3, the DNA is TGTGCCTGTGACGTACTGGGGGATCCCAGCTCCTTGGACACCCGACAGATGTTTTTC.

The chain has TRDV1 and TRDJ2, with D possibly matching TRDD3 (6 bases). Trimming took off 6 bases at V and 8 bases at J, with 31 bases between the two ends. CDR3 length: 19 residues. Per the germline V gene, CDR1 is TSWWSYY and CDR2 is QGS. This CDR3 reads CALGLRPTFGMGGPAQLFF. The CDR3 region has the DNA TGTGCTCTTGGACTGAGGCCTACATTTGGGATGGGGGGTCCGGCACAACTCTTCTTT.

The rearrangement links TRDV1 to TRDJ2, with TRDD3 matching 11 bases. J gave up 7 bases and V 9 bases, and 13 bases lay outside the gene matches. Per the germline V gene, CDR1 is TSWWSYY and CDR2 is QGS. This CDR3 is 16 amino acids long. CDR3 nucleotide sequence: TGTGCTCTCTCATCCTGGGGGATACCCAGAAGAGCACAACTCTTCTTT. Encoded protein: CALSSWGIPRRAQLFF.

Note on this clone: The junction departs from the called germline gene at one end, perhaps through a read error. This chain joins TRDV1 and TRDJ1; D uncertain. The CDR3 contains 20 residues. CDR1 and CDR2 (germline): TSWWSYY, QGS. For the CDR3, the DNA is TGTGCTCTTGGGGAACCCGGATGGGTCTACTGTTTTAAAGGGACCGATAAACTTATCTTT. Translated, it gives CALGEPGWVYCFKGTDKLIF.

The rearrangement links TRDV2 to TRDJ3; tentatively, D is TRDD3 (5 bases). V lost 2 bases, J lost 22 bases, and 29 bases lay in between. The CDR3 extends over 16 amino acids. Germline V gives CDR1 GEAIGNYY, CDR2 EKD. The CDR3, as DNA: TGTGCCTGTGACATGGTCCTCTCCTGGGACACCCTCCATATTTTTTTC. Translated: CACDMVLSWDTLHIFF.

The rearrangement links TRDV3 to TRDJ3; 11 bases match TRDD3. CDR1 is TVYSNPD and CDR2 is GDNSRS in the germline V gene (reference sequence). J was trimmed by 3 bases and V by 1 base; bases with no gene match: 20. This CDR3 comprises 22 residues. In DNA form, the CDR3 reads TGTGCCTTTATAGATTCCTACTTATTACTGGGGGATATCAACTGGGACACCCGACAGATGTTTTTC. This translates into CAFIDSYLLLGDINWDTRQMFF.

The chain carries TRDV3 and TRDJ1, with D possibly matching TRDD1 (5 bases). This CDR3 has 21 amino acids. Per the germline V gene, CDR1 is TVYSNPD and CDR2 is GDNSRS (reference sequence). The V end was cut by 4 bases, the J end by 0 bases, with 36 bases between. CDR3 sequence: CASPLQSLQNNCDRYTDKLIF. CDR3 DNA: TGTGCCTCCCCTCTTCAGTCGTTACAAAATAATTGCGATAGGTACACCGATAAACTCATCTTT.